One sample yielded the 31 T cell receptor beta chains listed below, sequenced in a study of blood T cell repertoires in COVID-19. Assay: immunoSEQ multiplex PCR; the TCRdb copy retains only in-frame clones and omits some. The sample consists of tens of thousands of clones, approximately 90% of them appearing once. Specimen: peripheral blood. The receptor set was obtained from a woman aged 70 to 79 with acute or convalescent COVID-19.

The CDR3 DNA is TGTGCCAGCAGTGAAGCCCTGACAGGACCCAACACTGAAGCTTTCTTT. Protein product: CASSEALTGPNTEAFF. The chain carries TRBV2 and TRBJ1-1, with D perhaps matching TRBD1 (6 bases). Deletions cut 0 bases from V and 2 bases from J, with 13 bases between. Germline V gives CDR1 SNHLY, CDR2 FYNNEI. The CDR3 sequence is 16 residues long.

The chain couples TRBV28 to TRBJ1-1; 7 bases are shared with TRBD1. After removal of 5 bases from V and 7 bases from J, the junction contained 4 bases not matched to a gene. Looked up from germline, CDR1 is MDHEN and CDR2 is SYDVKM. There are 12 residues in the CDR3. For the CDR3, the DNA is TGTGCCAGCAGTACGGGACAGTATGAAGCTTTCTTT. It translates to CASSTGQYEAFF.

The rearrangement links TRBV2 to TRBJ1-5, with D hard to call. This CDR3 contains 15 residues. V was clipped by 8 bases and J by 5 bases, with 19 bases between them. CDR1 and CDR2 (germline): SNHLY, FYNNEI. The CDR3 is CASSEREQTHQPQHF. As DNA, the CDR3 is TGTGCCAGCTCGGAGAGGGAACAGACGCATCAGCCCCAGCATTTT. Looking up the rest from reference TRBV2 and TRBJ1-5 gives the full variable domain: EPEVTQTPSHQVTQMGQEVILRCVPISNHLYFYWYRQILGQKVEFLVSFYNNEISEKSEIFDDQFSVERPDGSNFTLKIRSTKLEDSAMYFCASSEREQTHQPQHFGDGTRLSIL.

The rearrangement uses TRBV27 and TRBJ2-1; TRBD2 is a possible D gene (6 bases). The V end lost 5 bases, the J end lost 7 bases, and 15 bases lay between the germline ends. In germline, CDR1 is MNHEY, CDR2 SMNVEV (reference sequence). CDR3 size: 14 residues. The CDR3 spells CASSPLGSNNEQFF. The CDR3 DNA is TGTGCCAGCAGTCCCCTCGGGAGTAATAATGAGCAGTTCTTC.

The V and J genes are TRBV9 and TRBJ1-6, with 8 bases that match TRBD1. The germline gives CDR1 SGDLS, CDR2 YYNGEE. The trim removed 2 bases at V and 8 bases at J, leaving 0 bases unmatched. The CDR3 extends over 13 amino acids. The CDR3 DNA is TGTGCCAGCAGCGTGGACAGGGATTCACCCCTCCACTTT. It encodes CASSVDRDSPLHF.

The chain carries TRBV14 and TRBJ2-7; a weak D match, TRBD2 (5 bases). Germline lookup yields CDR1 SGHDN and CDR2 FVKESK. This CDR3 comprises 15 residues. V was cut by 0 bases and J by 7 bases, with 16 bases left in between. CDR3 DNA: TGTGCCAGCAGCCAAGATCAAAGGAAATGGAGGGAGCAGTACTTC. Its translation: CASSQDQRKWREQYF.

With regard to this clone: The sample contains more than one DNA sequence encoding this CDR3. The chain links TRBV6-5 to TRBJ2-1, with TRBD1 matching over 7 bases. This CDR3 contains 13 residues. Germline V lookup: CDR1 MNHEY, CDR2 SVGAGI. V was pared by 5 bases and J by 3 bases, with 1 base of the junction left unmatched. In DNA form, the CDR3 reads TGTGCCAGCAGTCGGGACAGCTACAATGAGCAGTTCTTC. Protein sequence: CASSRDSYNEQFF.

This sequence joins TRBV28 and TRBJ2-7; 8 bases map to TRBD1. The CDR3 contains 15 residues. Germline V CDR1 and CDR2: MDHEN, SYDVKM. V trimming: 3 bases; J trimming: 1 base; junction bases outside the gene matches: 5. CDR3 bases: TGTGCCAGCAGTTTTGGGGGACAGGTGTCCTACGAGCAGTACTTC. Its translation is CASSFGGQVSYEQYF.

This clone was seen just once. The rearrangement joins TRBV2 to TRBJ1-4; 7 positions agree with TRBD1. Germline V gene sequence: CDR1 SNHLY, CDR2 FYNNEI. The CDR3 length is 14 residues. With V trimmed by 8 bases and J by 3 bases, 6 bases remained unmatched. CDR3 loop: CASLWGQSNEKLFF. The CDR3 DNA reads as TGTGCCAGCTTGTGGGGACAGTCTAATGAAAAACTGTTTTTT.

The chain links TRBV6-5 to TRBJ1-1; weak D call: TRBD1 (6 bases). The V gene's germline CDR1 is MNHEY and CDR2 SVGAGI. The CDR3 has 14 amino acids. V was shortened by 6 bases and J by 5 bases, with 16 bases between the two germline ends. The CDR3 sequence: CASSLRQERTEAFF. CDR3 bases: TGTGCCAGCAGCCTCCGACAGGAAAGGACTGAAGCTTTCTTT.

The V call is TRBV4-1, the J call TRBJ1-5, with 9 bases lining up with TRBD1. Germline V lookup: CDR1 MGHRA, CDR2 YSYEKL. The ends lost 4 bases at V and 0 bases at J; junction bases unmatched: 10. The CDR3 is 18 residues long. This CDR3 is CASSRDREESYSNQPQHF. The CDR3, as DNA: TGCGCCAGCAGCCGGGACAGGGAGGAAAGTTATAGCAATCAGCCCCAGCATTTT.

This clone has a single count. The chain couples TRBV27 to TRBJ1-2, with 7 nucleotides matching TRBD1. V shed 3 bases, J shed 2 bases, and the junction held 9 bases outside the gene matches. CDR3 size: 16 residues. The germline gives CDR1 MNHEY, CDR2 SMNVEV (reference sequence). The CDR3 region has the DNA TGTGCCAGCAGTTTCTCGTTAGGGGGCCCGAACTATGGCTACACCTTC. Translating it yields CASSFSLGGPNYGYTF.

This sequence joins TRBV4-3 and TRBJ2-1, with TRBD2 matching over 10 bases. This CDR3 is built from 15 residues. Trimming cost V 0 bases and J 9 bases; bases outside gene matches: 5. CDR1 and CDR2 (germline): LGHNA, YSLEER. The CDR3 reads CASSQDRLAGVEQFF. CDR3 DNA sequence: TGCGCCAGCAGCCAAGATAGGCTAGCGGGAGTTGAGCAGTTCTTC.

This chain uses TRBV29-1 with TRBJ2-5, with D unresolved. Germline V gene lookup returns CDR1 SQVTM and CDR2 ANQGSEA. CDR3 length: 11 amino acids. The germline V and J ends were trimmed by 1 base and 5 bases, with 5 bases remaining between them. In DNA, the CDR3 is TGCAGCGTTGAAGTCGGGGAGACCCAGTACTTC. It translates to CSVEVGETQYF. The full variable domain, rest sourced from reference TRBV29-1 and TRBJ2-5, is SAVISQKPSRDICQRGTSLTIQCQVDSQVTMMFWYRQQPGQSLTLIATANQGSEATYESGFVIDKFPISRPNLTFSTLTVSNMSPEDSSIYLCSVEVGETQYFGPGTRLLVL.

The CDR3 is CASSGTGGSGELFF. CDR3 nucleotide sequence: TGCGCCAGCAGCGGGACAGGGGGCTCCGGGGAGCTGTTTTTT. This chain connects TRBV5-1 to TRBJ2-2; TRBD1 matches at 12 bases. Germline-derived CDR1 and CDR2 are SGHRS and YFSETQ. This CDR3 is 14 amino acids long. V trimming: 4 bases; J trimming: 6 bases; junction bases outside the gene matches: 1.

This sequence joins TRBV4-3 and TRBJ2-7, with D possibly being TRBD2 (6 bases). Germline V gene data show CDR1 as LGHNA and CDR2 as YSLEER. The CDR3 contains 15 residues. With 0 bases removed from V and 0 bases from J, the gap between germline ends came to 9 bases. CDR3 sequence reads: CASSQEEGLSYEQYF. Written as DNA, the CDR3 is TGCGCCAGCAGCCAAGAGGAGGGCCTCTCCTACGAGCAGTACTTC.

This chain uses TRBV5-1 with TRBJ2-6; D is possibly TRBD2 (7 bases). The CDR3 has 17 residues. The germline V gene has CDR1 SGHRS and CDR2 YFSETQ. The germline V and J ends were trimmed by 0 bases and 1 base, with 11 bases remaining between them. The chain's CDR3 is CASSLAGGSSGANVLTF. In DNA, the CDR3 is TGCGCCAGCAGCTTGGCGGGGGGCTCATCTGGGGCCAACGTCCTGACTTTC.

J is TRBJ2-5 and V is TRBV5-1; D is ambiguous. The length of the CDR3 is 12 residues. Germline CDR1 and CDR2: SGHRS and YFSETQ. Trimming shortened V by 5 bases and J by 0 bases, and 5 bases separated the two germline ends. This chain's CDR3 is CASREDQETQYF. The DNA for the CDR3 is TGCGCCAGCAGAGAGGACCAAGAGACCCAGTACTTC.

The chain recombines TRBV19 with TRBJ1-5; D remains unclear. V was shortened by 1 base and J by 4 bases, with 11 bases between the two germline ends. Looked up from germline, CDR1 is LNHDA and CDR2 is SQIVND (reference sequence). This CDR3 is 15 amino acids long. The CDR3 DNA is TGTGCCAGTAGTATAGTGGCACACCCAAATCAGCCCCAGCATTTT. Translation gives CASSIVAHPNQPQHF.

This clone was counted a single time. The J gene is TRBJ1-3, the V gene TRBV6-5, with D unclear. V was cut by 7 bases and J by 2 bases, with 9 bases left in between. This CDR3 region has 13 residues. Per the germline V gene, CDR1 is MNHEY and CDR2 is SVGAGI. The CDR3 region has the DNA TGTGCCAGCACCGCGAGTCCTGGAAACACCATATATTTT. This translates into CASTASPGNTIYF.

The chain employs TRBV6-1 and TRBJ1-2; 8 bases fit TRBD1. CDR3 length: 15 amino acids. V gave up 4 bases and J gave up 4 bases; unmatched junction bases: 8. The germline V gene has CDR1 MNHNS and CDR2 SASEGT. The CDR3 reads CASSAAGQASYGYTF. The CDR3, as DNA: TGTGCCAGCAGTGCAGCGGGACAGGCGTCCTATGGCTACACCTTC.

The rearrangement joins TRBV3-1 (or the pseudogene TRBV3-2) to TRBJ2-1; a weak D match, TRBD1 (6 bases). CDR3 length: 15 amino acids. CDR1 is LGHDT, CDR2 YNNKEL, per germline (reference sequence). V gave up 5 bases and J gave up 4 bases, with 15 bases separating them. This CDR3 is CASSFTGTLYNEQFF. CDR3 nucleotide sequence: TGTGCCAGCAGCTTTACAGGGACCCTTTACAATGAGCAGTTCTTC.

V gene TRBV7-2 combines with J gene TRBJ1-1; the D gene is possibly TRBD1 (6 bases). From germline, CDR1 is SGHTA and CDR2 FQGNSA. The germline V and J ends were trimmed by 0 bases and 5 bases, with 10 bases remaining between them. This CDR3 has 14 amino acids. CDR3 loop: CASSLAVQGTEAFF. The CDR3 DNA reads TGTGCCAGCAGCTTAGCGGTACAGGGTACTGAAGCTTTCTTT.

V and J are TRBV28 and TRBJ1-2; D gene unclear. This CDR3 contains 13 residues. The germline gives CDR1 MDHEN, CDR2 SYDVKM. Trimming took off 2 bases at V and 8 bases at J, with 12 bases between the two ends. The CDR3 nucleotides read TGTGCCAGCAGTTTACAAGACTCGGGAGGCTACACCTTC. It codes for CASSLQDSGGYTF.

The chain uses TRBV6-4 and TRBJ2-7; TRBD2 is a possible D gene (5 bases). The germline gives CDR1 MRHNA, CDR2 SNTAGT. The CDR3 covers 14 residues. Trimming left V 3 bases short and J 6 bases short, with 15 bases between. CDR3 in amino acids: CASSETTNRGEQYF. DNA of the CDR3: TGTGCCAGCAGTGAGACAACCAACCGGGGCGAGCAGTACTTC.

Here the CDR3 DNA reads TGTGCCAGCAGTCCGGCGGCTAGCGGGTTCTACGAGCAGTACTTC. Translating it yields CASSPAASGFYEQYF. The J gene is TRBJ2-7, the V gene TRBV6-5; 8 bases map to TRBD2. V gave up 5 bases and J gave up 3 bases; unmatched junction bases: 9. The CDR3 extends over 15 amino acids. Germline V gene sequence: CDR1 MNHEY, CDR2 SVGAGI.

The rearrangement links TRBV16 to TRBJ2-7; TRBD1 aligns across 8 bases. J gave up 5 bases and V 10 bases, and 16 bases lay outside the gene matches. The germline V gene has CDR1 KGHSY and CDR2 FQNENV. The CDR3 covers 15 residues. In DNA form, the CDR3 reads TGTGCCACCTCACTAGGCAGGACAGGGTCGCACGAGCAGTACTTC. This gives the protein CATSLGRTGSHEQYF.

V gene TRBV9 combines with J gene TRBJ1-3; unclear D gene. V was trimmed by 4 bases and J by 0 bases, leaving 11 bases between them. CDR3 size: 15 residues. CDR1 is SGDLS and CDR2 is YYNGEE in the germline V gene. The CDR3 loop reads CASSNRGNSGNTIYF. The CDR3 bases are TGTGCCAGCAGCAACCGGGGAAACTCTGGAAACACCATATATTTT.

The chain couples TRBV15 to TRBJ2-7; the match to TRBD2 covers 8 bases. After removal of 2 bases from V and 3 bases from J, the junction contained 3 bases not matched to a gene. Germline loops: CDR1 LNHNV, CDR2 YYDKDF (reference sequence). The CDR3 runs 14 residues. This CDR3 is CATSRSGSLYEQYF. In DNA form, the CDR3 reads TGTGCCACCAGCAGAAGCGGGAGTCTCTACGAGCAGTACTTC.

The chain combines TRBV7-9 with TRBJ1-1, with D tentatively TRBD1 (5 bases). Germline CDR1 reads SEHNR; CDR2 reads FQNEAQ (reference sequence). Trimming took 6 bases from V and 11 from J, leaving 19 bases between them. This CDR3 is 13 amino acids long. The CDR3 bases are TGTGCCAGCAGTTCGAGACAGAGATTAGCCGCTTTCTTT. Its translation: CASSSRQRLAAFF.

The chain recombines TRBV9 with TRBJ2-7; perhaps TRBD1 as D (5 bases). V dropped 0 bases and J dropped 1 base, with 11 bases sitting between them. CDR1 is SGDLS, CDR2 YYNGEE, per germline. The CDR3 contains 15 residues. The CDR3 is CASSVEVQASYEQYF. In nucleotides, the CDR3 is TGTGCCAGCAGCGTAGAGGTACAGGCATCCTACGAGCAGTACTTC.